This T cell receptor (beta chain) was retrieved from a study of identical twins. Study-wide findings and caveats: Twins' surplus sharing was weaker for beta out-of-frame sequences.

From the 5' RACE reads, TCRdb called clonotypes with MiXCR, one entry per CDR3 protein. The data show 200,000 to 250,000 distinct CDR3 sequences, with under 8.5% seen just once and about 14% held by the top ten. This clonotype was counted between two and nine times. Its antigen is as yet unknown. These data were likewise used in another study, on T cells expressing NK-cell markers. As that study records: Dominant NKG2C+ clonotypes made up roughly 1.0-8% of CD8+ T cells in roughly 6 donors. Clones of NKG2C+ T cells that had expanded were of unclear HCMV specificity.

This clonotype originated in a woman aged 18-29 years in good health. Sequenced sample: CD8+ T cells sorted from blood.

The CDR3 protein is CASSLSGEEQFF. CDR3 nucleotides: TGTGCCAGCAGTTTATCGGGCGAAGAGCAGTTCTTC. This chain connects TRBV27 to TRBJ2-1, with no clear D. This CDR3 region has 12 residues. The V end was cut by 0 bases, the J end by 10 bases, with 7 bases between. Germline CDR1 reads MNHEY; CDR2 reads SMNVEV (reference sequence).